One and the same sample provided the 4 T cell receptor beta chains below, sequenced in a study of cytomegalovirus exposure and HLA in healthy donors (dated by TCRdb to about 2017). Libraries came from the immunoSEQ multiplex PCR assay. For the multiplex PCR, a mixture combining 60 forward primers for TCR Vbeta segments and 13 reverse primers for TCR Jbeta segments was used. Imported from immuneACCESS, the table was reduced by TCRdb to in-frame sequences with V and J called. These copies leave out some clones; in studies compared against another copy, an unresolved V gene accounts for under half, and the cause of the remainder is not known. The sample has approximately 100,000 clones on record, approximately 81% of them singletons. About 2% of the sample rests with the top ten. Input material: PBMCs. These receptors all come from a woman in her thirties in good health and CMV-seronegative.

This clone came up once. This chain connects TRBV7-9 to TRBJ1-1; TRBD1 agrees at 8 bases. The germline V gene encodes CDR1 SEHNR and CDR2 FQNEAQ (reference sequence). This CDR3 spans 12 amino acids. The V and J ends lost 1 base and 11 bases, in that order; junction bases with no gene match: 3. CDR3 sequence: CASSLGDRLAFF. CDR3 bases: TGTGCCAGCAGCTTAGGGGACAGGCTCGCTTTCTTT.

CDR3: CASSEFGTGGPYEQYF. CDR3 nucleotide sequence: TGCGCCAGCAGTGAGTTTGGGACAGGGGGCCCCTACGAGCAGTACTTC. The chain joins TRBV10-1 to TRBJ2-7; 12 bases are a match to TRBD1. J was trimmed by 2 bases and V by 1 base; bases with no gene match: 3. The CDR3 spans 16 residues. Germline V gene lookup returns CDR1 WNHNN and CDR2 SYGVQD (reference sequence).

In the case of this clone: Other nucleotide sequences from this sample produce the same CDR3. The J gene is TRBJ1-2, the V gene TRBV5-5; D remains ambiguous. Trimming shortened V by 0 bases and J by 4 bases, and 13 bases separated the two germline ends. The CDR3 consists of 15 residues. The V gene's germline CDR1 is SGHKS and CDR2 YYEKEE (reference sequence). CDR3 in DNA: TGTGCCAGCAGCTTGGAAGCGCAAGGCGGCTATGGCTACACCTTC. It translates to CASSLEAQGGYGYTF.

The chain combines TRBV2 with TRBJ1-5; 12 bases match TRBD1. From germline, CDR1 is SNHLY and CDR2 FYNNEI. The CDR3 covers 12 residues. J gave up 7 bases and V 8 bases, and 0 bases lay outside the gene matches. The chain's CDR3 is CASGTGGQPQHF. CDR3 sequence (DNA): TGTGCCAGCGGGACAGGGGGCCAGCCCCAGCATTTT.